These 22 T cell receptor beta chains came from one sample sequenced in a study of blood T cells in healthy people across ages. Next came a second PCR, run for about 7 to 12 cycles, which used a sample-barcoded 5' primer along with a J-beta primer mix. Using its own MiXCR run on the 5' RACE reads, TCRdb lists one record per CDR3 protein. The table records fewer than 1.5 million distinct CDR3 sequences, roughly 40% of them present only once. The sequencing sample was made of blood. The receptors originated from a woman younger than 35 in good health.

The chain uses TRBV15 and TRBJ2-2; TRBD1 or TRBD2 may be the D gene (5 bases each). The germline gives CDR1 LNHNV, CDR2 YYDKDF (reference sequence). The CDR3 sequence is 17 residues long. V was shortened by 3 bases and J by 4 bases, with 18 bases between the two germline ends. CDR3 residues: CATSSPPMSGATGELFF. CDR3 coding DNA: TGTGCCACCAGCAGTCCCCCGATGTCCGGGGCCACCGGGGAGCTGTTTTTT.

The rearrangement links TRBV15 to TRBJ2-4; TRBD1 matches at 10 bases. The CDR3 loop spans 16 amino acids. After removal of 0 bases from V and 13 bases from J, the junction contained 12 bases not matched to a gene. Germline V gene sequence: CDR1 LNHNV, CDR2 YYDKDF (reference sequence). This chain's CDR3 is CATSRDPDRGNYEQYF. The CDR3 coding sequence is TGTGCCACCAGCAGAGACCCGGACAGGGGGAACTACGAACAGTACTTC.

This clonotype occurred a few times. The rearrangement links TRBV20-1 to TRBJ2-1; maybe TRBD2 (5 bases). Germline V CDR1 and CDR2: DFQATT, SNEGSKA (reference sequence). Trimming removed 3 bases at V and 8 bases at J, with 11 bases between. This CDR3 has 12 amino acids. The CDR3 DNA follows: TGCAGTGCTAGCGGTGCGGGTTATGAGCAGTTCTTC. Amino acid sequence: CSASGAGYEQFF.

The rearrangement links TRBV7-9 to TRBJ2-2, with a weak D call TRBD2 (6 bases). CDR1 is SEHNR and CDR2 is FQNEAQ in the germline V gene (reference sequence). V lost 2 bases and J 0 bases, leaving 10 bases between the germline ends. This CDR3 comprises 16 residues. CDR3 nucleotide sequence: TGTGCCAGCAGCTTACGGGAGTTCGCGAACACCGGGGAGCTGTTTTTT. This codes for CASSLREFANTGELFF. Using reference TRBV7-9 and TRBJ2-2 for the parts outside the CDR3, the full variable domain is DTGVSQNPRHKITKRGQNVTFRCDPISEHNRLYWYRQTLGQGPEFLTYFQNEAQLEKSRLLSDRFSAERPKGSFSTLEIQRTEQGDSAMYLCASSLREFANTGELFFGEGSRLTVL.

J is TRBJ2-7 and V is TRBV9; no definite D call. The CDR3 extends over 14 amino acids. The germline V gene encodes CDR1 SGDLS and CDR2 YYNGEE. The V end lost 0 bases, the J end lost 6 bases, and 13 bases lay between the germline ends. The CDR3 nucleotides read TGTGCCAGCAGCGTAGAACTGGGAAGAAGCGAGCAGTACTTC. It encodes CASSVELGRSEQYF.

The rearrangement links TRBV4-1 to TRBJ1-2, with no clear D. CDR1 MGHRA and CDR2 YSYEKL come from the germline V gene. V was shortened by 1 base and J by 4 bases, with 10 bases between the two germline ends. The CDR3 spans 14 residues. This CDR3 is CASSQGGEGYGYTF. The CDR3 nucleotides are TGCGCCAGCAGCCAAGGCGGCGAGGGCTATGGCTACACCTTC.

Many counts were recorded for this clonotype. The J gene is TRBJ1-2, the V gene TRBV29-1; the D is unclear. This CDR3 contains 11 residues. Germline lookup yields CDR1 SQVTM and CDR2 ANQGSEA. The ends were cut back, 5 bases at V and 5 bases at J, with 9 bases in the middle. The CDR3 is CSVPISYGYTF. CDR3 coding DNA: TGCAGCGTTCCTATCTCGTATGGCTACACCTTC. The variable domain in full, with the rest retrieved from reference TRBV29-1 and TRBJ1-2, is SAVISQKPSRDICQRGTSLTIQCQVDSQVTMMFWYRQQPGQSLTLIATANQGSEATYESGFVIDKFPISRPNLTFSTLTVSNMSPEDSSIYLCSVPISYGYTFGSGTRLTVV.

V usage is TRBV20-1 and J usage is TRBJ2-5, with no clear D. The better agreement between TRBJ2-7 and the DNA end casts doubt on the J call. CDR1 and CDR2 from the germline V gene are DFQATT and SNEGSKA (reference sequence). There are 13 residues in the CDR3. The CDR3 reads CSAGDNLEYEQYF. The CDR3 DNA follows: TGCAGTGCTGGGGATAACTTAGAATACGAGCAGTACTTC.

This clonotype turned up a few times. The chain couples TRBV7-2 to TRBJ2-5; D not resolved. The CDR3 has 14 residues. Deletions cut 5 bases from V and 5 bases from J, with 15 bases between. CDR1 and CDR2 (germline): SGHTA, FQGNSA. CDR3 region: CASSPVPRLETQYF. The CDR3 region has the DNA TGTGCCAGCAGCCCGGTCCCGCGGTTGGAGACCCAGTACTTC.

The chain couples TRBV27 to TRBJ1-2, with D maybe TRBD1 (5 bases). Germline V gives CDR1 MNHEY, CDR2 SMNVEV (reference sequence). The V end was cut by 2 bases, the J end by 4 bases, with 11 bases between. This CDR3 region has 14 residues. CDR3 region: CASSLKRDGYGYTF. For the CDR3, the DNA is TGTGCCAGCAGTTTAAAACGGGACGGCTATGGCTACACCTTC.

The J gene is TRBJ1-2, the V gene TRBV12-3 or TRBV12-4; TRBD1 matches 7 bases. This CDR3 has 13 residues. Trimming at V came to 3 bases and at J to 10 bases, leaving 8 bases not matched to a gene. CDR3 sequence reads: CASSFGQEKTYTF. The CDR3 DNA reads TGTGCCAGCAGTTTTGGACAGGAGAAGACCTACACCTTC.

In this sample, this clonotype turned up a few times. This sequence joins TRBV2 and TRBJ2-1; tentatively, D is TRBD1 or TRBD2 (5 bases each). The CDR3 runs 13 residues. In germline, CDR1 is SNHLY, CDR2 FYNNEI. V was trimmed by 6 bases and J by 6 bases, leaving 12 bases between them. The CDR3 coding sequence is TGTGCCAGCAGAAGTGAGGGGCTCAATGAGCAGTTCTTC. Amino acids: CASRSEGLNEQFF.

This clonotype came up a few times. The rearrangement joins TRBV10-3 to TRBJ1-5; possible D gene TRBD1, 5 bases. The V end was cut by 3 bases, the J end by 0 bases, with 9 bases between. In germline, CDR1 is ENHRY, CDR2 SYGVKD. This CDR3 region has 15 residues. The CDR3 spells CAISEGVSSNQPQHF. The CDR3 DNA reads as TGTGCCATCAGTGAAGGGGTGAGTAGCAATCAGCCCCAGCATTTT.

The CDR3 nucleotides are TGTGCCGGGGGGGCCCCGGGACAGTCTGCGAACTCCTACAATGAGCAGTTCTTC. Translation: CAGGAPGQSANSYNEQFF. The chain links TRBV6-1 to TRBJ2-1; D tentatively reads TRBD1 or TRBD2 (7 bases each). V lost 11 bases, J lost 0 bases, and 26 bases lay in between. The germline V gene encodes CDR1 MNHNS and CDR2 SASEGT. The CDR3 has 18 amino acids.

The V gene is TRBV5-5, the J gene TRBJ1-2; a weak D match, TRBD1 (5 bases). Germline V gene sequence: CDR1 SGHKS, CDR2 YYEKEE (reference sequence). The V end lost 0 bases, the J end lost 4 bases, and 10 bases lay between the germline ends. The CDR3 covers 14 residues. CDR3 loop: CASSLVPGTYGYTF. CDR3 DNA sequence: TGTGCCAGCAGCTTGGTTCCGGGGACCTATGGCTACACCTTC. The complete variable domain, with remaining parts taken from reference TRBV5-5 and TRBJ1-2, reads DAGVTQSPTHLIKTRGQQVTLRCSPISGHKSVSWYQQVLGQGPQFIFQYYEKEERGRGNFPDRFSARQFPNYSSELNVNALLLGDSALYLCASSLVPGTYGYTFGSGTRLTVV.

The rearrangement uses TRBV20-1 and TRBJ2-1, with 8 bases matching TRBD2. Losses at the gene ends were 3 bases for V and 13 bases for J; bases not matched to a gene: 17. There are 15 residues in the CDR3. Germline CDR1 is DFQATT and CDR2 is SNEGSKA (reference sequence). Here the CDR3 DNA reads TGCAGTGCTAGGGAAGGCGGGAGGATGGGAGAGACCCAGTTCTTC. Its protein product is CSAREGGRMGETQFF.

This clonotype has more than one count but fewer than ten. This rearrangement joins TRBV9 to TRBJ2-5; D remains unclear. Germline values: CDR1 SGDLS, CDR2 YYNGEE. Trimming removed 4 bases from V and 1 base from J, with 14 bases in between. CDR3 length equals 15 residues. The CDR3 spells CASSSHLFTQETQYF. DNA for the CDR3: TGTGCCAGCAGCTCTCACCTTTTTACCCAAGAGACCCAGTACTTC.

The chain couples TRBV4-1 to TRBJ1-1, with D possibly TRBD1 on 5 matching bases. Germline CDR1 and CDR2: MGHRA and YSYEKL. The length of the CDR3 is 14 residues. Trimming took off 3 bases at V and 7 bases at J, with 15 bases between the two ends. The CDR3 is CASSQDRGSDEAFF. In DNA form, the CDR3 reads TGCGCCAGCAGCCAGGACCGGGGGTCGGATGAAGCTTTCTTT.

The J gene is TRBJ1-4, the V gene TRBV10-2, with TRBD1 as a possible D gene (5 bases). V lost 5 bases, J lost 7 bases, and 17 bases lay in between. The CDR3 spans 15 residues. Germline loops: CDR1 WSHSY, CDR2 SAAADI. As DNA, the CDR3 is TGCGCCAGCAGTTGGGGACGGCTTAGTGGTGAAAAACTGTTTTTT. Amino acid sequence: CASSWGRLSGEKLFF.

V usage is TRBV29-1 and J usage is TRBJ2-3; 16 bases map to TRBD2. J gave up 5 bases and V 6 bases, and 8 bases lay outside the gene matches. CDR1 SQVTM and CDR2 ANQGSEA come from the germline V gene. The CDR3 loop spans 16 amino acids. Here the CDR3 DNA reads TGCAGCGTCACTGGGACTAGCGGGGGGGCCATAGATACGCAGTATTTT. Translation gives CSVTGTSGGAIDTQYF.

The V call is TRBV12-3 or TRBV12-4, the J call TRBJ2-2, with 10 bases that match TRBD2. This CDR3 has 17 residues. V was clipped by 2 bases and J by 6 bases; unmatched bases: 9. CDR3 nucleotide sequence: TGTGCCAGCAGTTTACGGGTCGCTAGCGGGAGCCCCGGGGAGCTGTTTTTT. Residues: CASSLRVASGSPGELFF.

The chain is built from TRBV5-6 and TRBJ2-1; TRBD1 matches at 9 bases. In germline, CDR1 is SGHDT, CDR2 YYEEEE. The junction had 12 bases not matched to a gene; V was cut back by 7 bases and J by 10 bases. This CDR3 is 14 amino acids long. The DNA of the CDR3 is TGTGCCAGCCTCCGGGACAGGGAGTGGAGCGAGCAGTTCTTC. Its protein is CASLRDREWSEQFF.